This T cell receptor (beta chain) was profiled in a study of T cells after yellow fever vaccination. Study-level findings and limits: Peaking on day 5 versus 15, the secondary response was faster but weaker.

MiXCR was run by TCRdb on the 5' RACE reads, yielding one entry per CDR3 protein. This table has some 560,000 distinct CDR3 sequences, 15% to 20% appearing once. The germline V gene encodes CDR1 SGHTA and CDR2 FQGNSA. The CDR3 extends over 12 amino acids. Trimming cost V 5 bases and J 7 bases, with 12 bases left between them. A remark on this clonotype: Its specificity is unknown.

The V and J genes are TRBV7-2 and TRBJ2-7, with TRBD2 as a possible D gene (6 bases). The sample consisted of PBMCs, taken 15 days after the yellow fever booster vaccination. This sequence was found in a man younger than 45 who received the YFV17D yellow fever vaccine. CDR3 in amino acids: CASSHPGGEQYF. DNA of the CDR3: TGTGCCAGCAGCCACCCCGGAGGGGAGCAGTACTTC.